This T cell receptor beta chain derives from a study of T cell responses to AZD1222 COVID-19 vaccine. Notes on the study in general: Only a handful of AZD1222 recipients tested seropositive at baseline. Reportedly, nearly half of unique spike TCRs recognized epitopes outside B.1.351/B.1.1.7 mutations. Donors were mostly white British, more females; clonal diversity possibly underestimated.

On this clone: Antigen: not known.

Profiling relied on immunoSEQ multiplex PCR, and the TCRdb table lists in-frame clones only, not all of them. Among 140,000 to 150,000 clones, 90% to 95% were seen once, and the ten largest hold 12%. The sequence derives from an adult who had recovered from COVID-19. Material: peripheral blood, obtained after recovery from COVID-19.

The CDR3 coding sequence is TGTGCCAGCAGCCAAGGGGTGGGGGTCTACAATGAGCAGTTCTTC. Protein: CASSQGVGVYNEQFF. This rearrangement joins TRBV14 to TRBJ2-1, with D perhaps assigned TRBD1 or TRBD2 (5 bases each). The germline V gene has CDR1 SGHDN and CDR2 FVKESK. CDR3 length: 15 amino acids. The V end lost 1 base, the J end lost 3 bases, and 10 bases lay between the germline ends. Using reference TRBV14 and TRBJ2-1 for the parts outside the CDR3, the full variable domain is EAGVTQFPSHSVIEKGQTVTLRCDPISGHDNLYWYRRVMGKEIKFLLHFVKESKQDESGMPNNRFLAERTGGTYSTLKVQPAELEDSGVYFCASSQGVGVYNEQFFGPGTRLTVL.